This entry lists 5 T cell receptor beta chains sequenced from one sample in a study of blood T cells in healthy people across ages. Next came a second PCR, run for about 6 to 11 cycles, which used a sample-barcoded 5' primer along with a J-beta primer mix. TCRdb reanalysed the 5' RACE reads using MiXCR and keeps one entry per CDR3 protein. The repertoire holds around 1,000,000 distinct CDR3 sequences, about 25% seen once, with 0.65% to 0.95% in the top ten. The same data also contributed to another study, on T cells of mothers and their children.

Sequencing was performed on blood. These receptors were obtained from a girl aged 2 to 10 in good health.

This clonotype has only a few counts. The V gene is TRBV29-1, the J gene TRBJ1-5; D unclear. V shed 2 bases and J shed 10 bases, with 15 bases lying between them. The CDR3 contains 13 residues. Germline V gene sequence: CDR1 SQVTM, CDR2 ANQGSEA. Here the CDR3 DNA reads TGCAGCGTTGAATTAGACCGAATGGAACCCCAGCATTTT. Translating it yields CSVELDRMEPQHF. The whole variable domain, filled in from reference TRBV29-1 and TRBJ1-5, reads SAVISQKPSRDICQRGTSLTIQCQVDSQVTMMFWYRQQPGQSLTLIATANQGSEATYESGFVIDKFPISRPNLTFSTLTVSNMSPEDSSIYLCSVELDRMEPQHFGDGTRLSIL.

The rearrangement uses TRBV2 and TRBJ1-2; D remains unclear. This CDR3 has 12 residues. Germline CDR1 is SNHLY and CDR2 is FYNNEI. The V end was cut by 7 bases, the J end by 2 bases, with 8 bases between. Here the CDR3 DNA reads TGTGCCAGCACTGGAGACAACTATGGCTACACCTTC. It specifies CASTGDNYGYTF.

This clonotype was seen once. The rearrangement uses TRBV7-8 and TRBJ2-7, with D possibly being TRBD2 (6 bases). V was shortened by 4 bases and J by 2 bases, with 15 bases between the two germline ends. Per germline, CDR1 SGHVS and CDR2 FQNEAQ. CDR3 length: 15 residues. In nucleotides, the CDR3 is TGTGCCAGCAGCTACCGGGAGACCCTCCCCTACGAGCAGTACTTC. The encoded protein is CASSYRETLPYEQYF.

This sequence joins TRBV19 and TRBJ1-1; tentatively, D is TRBD1 (5 bases). V lost 4 bases and J 7 bases, leaving 7 bases between the germline ends. The CDR3 totals 11 residues. Germline V gives CDR1 LNHDA, CDR2 SQIVND (reference sequence). CDR3 sequence reads: CASSKTVEAFF. The CDR3, as DNA: TGTGCCAGTAGTAAGACAGTTGAAGCTTTCTTT.

The chain couples TRBV29-1 to TRBJ2-7; the D is unclear. Per the germline V gene, CDR1 is SQVTM and CDR2 is ANQGSEA. V was shortened by 0 bases and J by 4 bases, with 7 bases between the two germline ends. The length of the CDR3 is 12 residues. In nucleotides, the CDR3 is TGCAGCGTTGAAGAAAACAGATACGAGCAGTACTTC. Translated: CSVEENRYEQYF.